Following are 25 T cell receptor beta chains from one sample sequenced in a study of CD8 T cells in Susac syndrome. When the RNA was reverse transcribed, random hexamers were used with an input of roughly 0.45 to 1 ug. Using its own MiXCR run on the immunoSEQ multiplex PCR reads, TCRdb lists one record per CDR3 protein. The data hold about 120,000 distinct CDR3 sequences, with just under 95% observed a single time. The sequenced material came from CD8+ T cells from PBMCs. All receptors derive from a human donor with Susac syndrome.

The chain joins TRBV27 to TRBJ1-5; tentative D call: TRBD1 (5 bases). This CDR3 has 13 amino acids. The germline V gene has CDR1 MNHEY and CDR2 SMNVEV (reference sequence). V lost 4 bases to trimming and J lost 7 bases, with 11 bases between them. The CDR3 bases are TGTGCCAGCAGTTGGGGGAGCTACCAGCCCCAGCATTTT. Encoded protein: CASSWGSYQPQHF.

The V and J genes are TRBV19 and TRBJ2-7, with TRBD1 as a possible D gene (6 bases). Trimming left V 5 bases short and J 2 bases short, with 16 bases between. Per the germline V gene, CDR1 is LNHDA and CDR2 is SQIVND (reference sequence). The CDR3 covers 15 residues. Here the CDR3 reads CASSPQTGPAYEQYF. In nucleotides, the CDR3 is TGTGCCAGTAGTCCGCAGACAGGACCAGCCTACGAGCAGTACTTC.

Here the CDR3 DNA reads TGTGCCAGCATTTTTCCCGACAGGGACAATGAGCAGTTCTTC. This translates into CASIFPDRDNEQFF. The chain has TRBV6-5 and TRBJ2-1; 7 nucleotides match TRBD1. V shed 7 bases, J shed 5 bases, and the junction held 8 bases outside the gene matches. There are 14 residues in the CDR3. Germline CDR1 is MNHEY and CDR2 is SVGAGI.

This chain joins TRBV7-9 and TRBJ2-1, with TRBD2 matching over 9 bases. The junction had 10 bases not matched to a gene; V was cut back by 4 bases and J by 6 bases. This CDR3 is 16 amino acids long. Per germline, CDR1 SEHNR and CDR2 FQNEAQ (reference sequence). The CDR3 reads CASSSSERGARNEQFF. The CDR3 region has the DNA TGTGCCAGCAGCTCGTCCGAGCGGGGGGCCCGCAATGAGCAGTTCTTC.

The chain is built from TRBV15 and TRBJ2-7; 9 bases are shared with TRBD1. The CDR3 runs 14 residues. The germline V gene has CDR1 LNHNV and CDR2 YYDKDF (reference sequence). V lost 5 bases and J lost 4; bases outside the gene matches: 6. The CDR3 DNA reads as TGTGCCACCAGCGGTACAGGGGGCTGGTACGAGCAGTACTTC. Translated, it gives CATSGTGGWYEQYF.

V usage is TRBV9 and J usage is TRBJ1-6; 7 bases map to TRBD1. The CDR3 consists of 15 residues. Losses at the gene ends were 0 bases for V and 6 bases for J; bases not matched to a gene: 3. Germline loops: CDR1 SGDLS, CDR2 YYNGEE. The CDR3, as DNA: TGTGCCAGCAGCGTAGGGTACAGGGGTAATTCACCCCTCCACTTT. Translating gives CASSVGYRGNSPLHF.

The V call is TRBV3-1, the J call TRBJ1-1; D might be TRBD1 (6 bases). CDR3 length equals 16 residues. V was shortened by 0 bases and J by 1 base, with 12 bases between the two germline ends. Germline V gives CDR1 LGHDT, CDR2 YNNKEL (reference sequence). CDR3 amino acids: CASSQDTGSRNTEAFF. The CDR3 nucleotides read TGTGCCAGCAGCCAAGATACAGGGAGTCGGAACACTGAAGCTTTCTTT.

The gene calls are TRBV29-1 and TRBJ2-5; D is ambiguous. Trimming took 1 base from V and 1 from J, leaving 7 bases between them. This CDR3 is 13 amino acids long. In germline, CDR1 is SQVTM, CDR2 ANQGSEA. The CDR3 region has the DNA TGCAGCGTTGAAGGGGGATCCCAAGAGACCCAGTACTTC. It translates to CSVEGGSQETQYF. The full variable domain, with the rest looked up from reference TRBV29-1 and TRBJ2-5, is SAVISQKPSRDICQRGTSLTIQCQVDSQVTMMFWYRQQPGQSLTLIATANQGSEATYESGFVIDKFPISRPNLTFSTLTVSNMSPEDSSIYLCSVEGGSQETQYFGPGTRLLVL.

The chain recombines TRBV29-1 with TRBJ1-4, with 7 bases fitting TRBD1. The CDR3 is 16 amino acids. Germline V gene data show CDR1 as SQVTM and CDR2 as ANQGSEA. J was trimmed by 8 bases and V by 0 bases; bases with no gene match: 12. CDR3 sequence: CSVEERGGRGSEKLFF. In DNA form, the CDR3 reads TGCAGCGTTGAAGAACGAGGGGGCAGGGGTAGCGAAAAACTGTTTTTT.

The genes are TRBV9 and TRBJ2-7, with 11 bases fitting TRBD1. V trimming: 0 bases; J trimming: 6 bases; junction bases outside the gene matches: 2. Germline assignment: CDR1 SGDLS and CDR2 YYNGEE. The CDR3 spans 14 residues. As DNA, the CDR3 is TGTGCCAGCAGCGTAGCGGACAGGGGGCTCGAGCAGTACTTC. It translates to CASSVADRGLEQYF. Full variable domain (rest looked up from reference TRBV9 and TRBJ2-7): DSGVTQTPKHLITATGQRVTLRCSPRSGDLSVYWYQQSLDQGLQFLIQYYNGEERAKGNILERFSAQQFPDLHSELNLSSLELGDSALYFCASSVADRGLEQYFGPGTRLTVT.

The sample holds one count of this clonotype. This chain's CDR3 is CSARAREAGTEAFF. The CDR3 bases are TGCAGTGCTAGGGCCAGGGAGGCGGGCACTGAAGCTTTCTTT. V and J are TRBV20-1 and TRBJ1-1; weak D call: TRBD1 (5 bases). The CDR3 runs to 14 residues. V shed 3 bases and J shed 4 bases, with 15 bases lying between them. CDR1 DFQATT and CDR2 SNEGSKA come from the germline V gene (reference sequence).

The chain carries TRBV29-1 and TRBJ1-1, with D maybe TRBD1 (5 bases). This CDR3 region has 15 residues. Trimming cost V 0 bases and J 1 base, with 12 bases left between them. Germline CDR1 reads SQVTM; CDR2 reads ANQGSEA. The CDR3, as DNA: TGCAGCGTTGAAGATCTTAGAGGGGAGAACACTGAAGCTTTCTTT. Residues: CSVEDLRGENTEAFF.

The chain carries TRBV5-6 and TRBJ2-7; perhaps TRBD1 as D (6 bases). The CDR3 is 15 amino acids. V was clipped by 0 bases and J by 7 bases, with 17 bases between them. Germline V CDR1 and CDR2: SGHDT, YYEEEE. The CDR3 bases are TGTGCCAGCAGCTTGGGACAGGAGGACTTAAGGGAGCAGTACTTC. It is translated as CASSLGQEDLREQYF.

Only a few counts were recorded for this clonotype. This chain connects TRBV7-6 to TRBJ1-1; tentatively, D is TRBD1 (6 bases). CDR3 length: 13 amino acids. V gave up 5 bases and J gave up 7 bases, with 14 bases separating them. The V gene's germline CDR1 is SGHVS and CDR2 FNYEAQ. CDR3 amino acids: CASSPGQGFEAFF. In nucleotides, the CDR3 is TGTGCCAGCAGCCCAGGGCAGGGGTTTGAAGCTTTCTTT.

The chain is built from TRBV12-3 or TRBV12-4 and TRBJ1-3, with 7 bases aligning to TRBD1. CDR3 length: 14 residues. The junction had 3 bases not matched to a gene; V was cut back by 5 bases and J by 2 bases. CDR3 DNA: TGTGCCAGCAGTCCGACAGGGCCTGGAAACACCATATATTTT. As protein: CASSPTGPGNTIYF.

This sequence joins TRBV7-9 and TRBJ1-6; weak D call: TRBD1 (5 bases). V was clipped by 5 bases and J by 8 bases, with 10 bases between them. The CDR3 is 13 residues long. Germline lookup yields CDR1 SEHNR and CDR2 FQNEAQ (reference sequence). The CDR3 nucleotides read TGTGCCAGCAGCGAAGGGGCAGATTCACCCCTCCACTTT. Translation: CASSEGADSPLHF.

The gene calls are TRBV7-9 and TRBJ1-1; D gene unclear. Germline V gene sequence: CDR1 SEHNR, CDR2 FQNEAQ (reference sequence). CDR3 length equals 10 residues. V was pared by 5 bases and J by 10 bases, with 8 bases between. The CDR3 protein is CASSLPLAFF. Here the CDR3 DNA reads TGTGCCAGCAGCCTGCCTCTAGCTTTCTTT.

The chain has TRBV11-2 and TRBJ2-5, with 12 bases aligning to TRBD2. Per germline, CDR1 SGHAT and CDR2 FQNNGV. This CDR3 has 14 residues. The V and J ends lost 5 bases and 6 bases, in that order; junction bases with no gene match: 4. CDR3 in amino acids: CASSRTSGGKTQYF. Written as DNA, the CDR3 is TGTGCCAGCAGCCGAACTAGCGGGGGGAAGACCCAGTACTTC.

The chain is built from TRBV5-1 and TRBJ1-1; no firm D call. The CDR3 length is 14 residues. Per germline, CDR1 SGHRS and CDR2 YFSETQ. V lost 0 bases and J lost 1, with 7 bases in between. The CDR3 protein is CASSLERPNTEAFF. The CDR3 nucleotides are TGCGCCAGCAGCTTGGAGCGGCCGAACACTGAAGCTTTCTTT.

V gene TRBV7-9 combines with J gene TRBJ2-7; D call uncertain. Germline V CDR1 and CDR2: SEHNR, FQNEAQ (reference sequence). There are 11 residues in the CDR3. Trimming took off 4 bases at V and 5 bases at J, with 6 bases between the two ends. The CDR3 bases are TGTGCCAGCAGCTCTTCCGACGAGCAGTACTTC. Translation: CASSSSDEQYF. The full variable domain, rest sourced from reference TRBV7-9 and TRBJ2-7, is DTGVSQNPRHKITKRGQNVTFRCDPISEHNRLYWYRQTLGQGPEFLTYFQNEAQLEKSRLLSDRFSAERPKGSFSTLEIQRTEQGDSAMYLCASSSSDEQYFGPGTRLTVT.

This chain connects TRBV27 to TRBJ2-1, with 8 bases that match TRBD1. The CDR3 runs 14 residues. V shed 6 bases and J 8 bases; nucleotides not matched to a gene: 9. The germline gives CDR1 MNHEY, CDR2 SMNVEV (reference sequence). The CDR3 bases are TGTGCCAGCAGATTTACAGGGGGGCCATATGAGCAGTTCTTC. Translated, it gives CASRFTGGPYEQFF.

V is TRBV20-1 and J is TRBJ2-1; 11 bases are a match to TRBD1. V shed 6 bases, J shed 6 bases, and the junction held 7 bases outside the gene matches. This CDR3 region has 14 residues. Germline lookup yields CDR1 DFQATT and CDR2 SNEGSKA (reference sequence). The CDR3 DNA sequence: TGCAGTGCGGGCCGGGACAGGGGGACCAATGAGCAGTTCTTC. It codes for CSAGRDRGTNEQFF.

This chain connects TRBV6-5 to TRBJ2-7; 12 nucleotides line up with TRBD1. The CDR3 contains 13 residues. In germline, CDR1 is MNHEY, CDR2 SVGAGI. V shed 2 bases and J 10 bases; nucleotides not matched to a gene: 3. The CDR3 reads CASSYGTGGGQYF. CDR3 nucleotide sequence: TGTGCCAGCAGTTACGGGACAGGGGGCGGCCAGTACTTC.

The V and J genes are TRBV4-1 and TRBJ2-7; D unresolved. Between the trimmed V and J ends, which lost 1 base and 3 bases, there was a span of 10 bases. The CDR3 runs to 14 residues. The germline V gene has CDR1 MGHRA and CDR2 YSYEKL. The CDR3 region is CASSQGVSYYEQYF. CDR3 bases: TGCGCCAGCAGCCAAGGTGTCAGTTACTACGAGCAGTACTTC.

The rearrangement links TRBV9 to TRBJ2-2; D is uncertain. CDR3 length equals 13 residues. In germline, CDR1 is SGDLS, CDR2 YYNGEE. The V end lost 2 bases, the J end lost 2 bases, and 4 bases lay between the germline ends. The CDR3 reads CASSVGNTGELFF. CDR3 bases: TGTGCCAGCAGCGTTGGAAACACCGGGGAGCTGTTTTTT.